Only a few counts were recorded for the clone carrying this T cell receptor beta chain. The sample is drawn from a study of CD8 T cells in Susac syndrome. A quantity of about 0.45 to 1 ug RNA underwent reverse transcription using random hexamers. An immunoSEQ multiplex PCR generated amplified TCR beta CDR3 products spanning 54 Vbeta and 13 Jbeta. TCRdb recomputed calls from the immunoSEQ multiplex PCR reads with MiXCR, one row per CDR3 protein. Among about 430,000 distinct CDR3 sequences listed, more than 80% were seen once. Trimming left V 6 bases short and J 2 bases short, with 10 bases between. The CDR3 covers 13 residues. Germline CDR1 SGHVS, CDR2 FNYEAQ.

Input material: CD8+ T cells from PBMCs. The chain recombines TRBV7-6 with TRBJ2-5; D may be TRBD2 (6 bases). This sequence was found in a human donor with multiple sclerosis. CDR3 nucleotide sequence: TGTGCCAGCAGGGCCGGGACTCAAGAGACCCAGTACTTC. The encoded protein is CASRAGTQETQYF.